This T cell receptor (beta chain) was sequenced during a study of graft-versus-host responses after intestinal transplantation. Background on the study: Anti-thymocyte globulin was used for induction in all recipients, who then took tacrolimus and steroids for approximately 3 years. Study results and limitations: HvG clone declines early post-transplant were associated with peak circulating GvH levels. GvH clones surfaced in recipient marrow, some emerging earlier in ileum or blood.

Using immunoSEQ multiplex PCR, the repertoire was profiled, and TCRdb retains in-frame clones only, with some absent. The sample lists about 30,000 clones, 85% to 95% occurring once. Trimming removed 5 bases at V and 8 bases at J, with 13 bases between. Germline lookup yields CDR1 PRHDT and CDR2 FYEKMQ (reference sequence). The CDR3 runs 13 residues. As regards this clone: Its antigen is not identified.

The sequence came from a human patient who received an intestinal transplant, so some T cells may come from the graft donor. This specimen consisted of PBMCs, obtained about 65 days after intestinal transplant. J is TRBJ2-1 and V is TRBV13; D gene unclear. As DNA, the CDR3 is TGTGCCAGCAGCCCAGAGTCGTGGGATGAGCAGTTCTTC. It yields the protein CASSPESWDEQFF.